The 5 T cell receptor beta chains below come from one sample, sequenced in a study of cytomegalovirus exposure and HLA in healthy donors (dated 2017 in TCRdb). The protocol used for the library was the immunoSEQ multiplex PCR assay. A mixture of 60 forward primers for TCR Vbeta segments and 13 reverse primers for TCR Jbeta segments was used in the multiplex PCR. As stored in TCRdb, this immuneACCESS dataset retains in-frame rearrangements with V and J assigned. A fraction of the clones does not appear; measured against another copy, unresolved V genes explain less than half of the discrepancy, and the remainder lacks a known reason. The sample table holds about 93,000 clones, of which roughly four fifths were seen once. The biggest ten clones account for 0.45% to 0.6% of the sample. What was sequenced was PBMCs. Source of these receptors: a man aged 25 to 40 in good health and CMV-seronegative.

V is TRBV6-1 and J is TRBJ1-1; D may be TRBD1 (6 bases). Trimming removed 5 bases from V and 0 bases from J, with 7 bases in between. The CDR3 runs 13 residues. Germline-derived CDR1 and CDR2 are MNHNS and SASEGT. The chain's CDR3 is CASSRTVNTEAFF. In nucleotides, the CDR3 is TGTGCCAGCAGTCGGACAGTGAACACTGAAGCTTTCTTT.

This clone was detected only a few times. The rearrangement joins TRBV6-5 to TRBJ1-4; D ambiguous. The CDR3 has 15 residues. Germline values: CDR1 MNHEY, CDR2 SVGAGI. Trimming stripped 6 bases from V and 2 bases from J, with 13 bases between. CDR3 protein: CASSFAPGTNEKLFF. DNA for the CDR3: TGTGCCAGCAGCTTCGCCCCGGGGACTAATGAAAAACTGTTTTTT.

The chain is built from TRBV11-1 and TRBJ1-2; a weak D match, TRBD1 (5 bases). V lost 3 bases and J 2 bases, leaving 10 bases between the germline ends. The CDR3 totals 14 residues. Germline V gene data show CDR1 as SGHAT and CDR2 as FQDESV (reference sequence). CDR3 region: CASSFDRRNYGYTF. DNA for the CDR3: TGTGCCAGCAGCTTCGACAGAAGGAACTATGGCTACACCTTC.

In nucleotides, the CDR3 is TGTGCCAGCAGCCAATGGGACAGCGGTCAGCCCCAGCATTTT. It encodes CASSQWDSGQPQHF. The J gene is TRBJ1-5, the V gene TRBV6-5; TRBD1 matches at 7 bases. V was pared by 6 bases and J by 6 bases, with 8 bases of the junction left unmatched. This CDR3 is 14 amino acids long. CDR1 and CDR2 (germline): MNHEY, SVGAGI.

V is TRBV6-5 and J is TRBJ1-2, with 8 bases matching TRBD1. V was pared by 4 bases and J by 8 bases, with 15 bases of the junction left unmatched. Germline lookup yields CDR1 MNHEY and CDR2 SVGAGI. This CDR3 is 16 amino acids long. This CDR3 is CASSSLSTGGNRGYTF. In DNA, the CDR3 is TGTGCCAGCAGTTCCCTTTCAACAGGGGGGAATAGGGGCTACACCTTC.